This T cell receptor beta chain was recorded in a study of blood T cell repertoires in COVID-19. Study at large: Italy, Spain and the United States were the sources of the convalescent and acute COVID-19 samples. The cDNA or gDNA used as material had been derived from T cells, B-cell-depleted T cells, or PBMCs.

Per the original methods: By means of reference gene primer amplification, nucleated cell counts were estimated. Assay used: immunoSEQ multiplex PCR; TCRdb lists only in-frame clones, some missing. The DNA was the basis for D and trimming; V, J and clone size are from that table. The sample lists some 76,000 clones, 70% to 90% occurring once. This clone was recorded only once. Sequenced input: peripheral blood. This sequence was found in a man at least 80 years old in a cohort sampled during active COVID-19.

The CDR3 coding sequence is TGCGCCAGCAGCTTGGGACTTAATCCGGCAGGGGCAGAGACCCAGTACTTC. It specifies CASSLGLNPAGAETQYF. This chain uses TRBV5-1 with TRBJ2-5; possible D gene TRBD1, 6 bases. Deletions cut 0 bases from V and 4 bases from J, with 19 bases between. The CDR3 loop spans 17 amino acids. Germline V CDR1 and CDR2: SGHRS, YFSETQ.